This paragraph covers one TCR beta chain sequence. Trimming at V came to 0 bases and at J to 6 bases, leaving 3 bases not matched to a gene. Germline-derived CDR1 and CDR2 are MNHNS and SASEGT. The CDR3 is made up of 14 amino acids. The data were taken from a study of blood T cells in healthy people across ages. The use of a sample-barcoded 5' primer and a J-beta primer mix characterized a second PCR of 7 to 11 cycles. TCRdb fed the 5' RACE reads into MiXCR, producing one record per CDR3 protein. Of 790,000 or so distinct CDR3 sequences detected, about 47% appear once; the ten largest clones hold 18%.

V usage is TRBV6-1 and J usage is TRBJ1-2; TRBD1 matches at 8 bases. The source is a man older than 75 in good health. Sequencing used blood. The CDR3 DNA sequence: TGTGCCAGCAGTGAAGCACCCAGGGGGCATGGCTACACCTTC. Translating it yields CASSEAPRGHGYTF.